The present TCR beta chain was sequenced within a study of read filtering for tumor transcriptome and immune sequencing. Study-wide background: The cohort had about 16 men and over eleven women aged roughly 40 to 80, mean roughly 66 years. RNA-seq yielded only about 75 to 1273 TCR reads, IR-seq about 4.05 to 11 million. Study-level findings and limits: This fraction held mixed bone marrow immune cells after CD138-negative sorting.

This clonotype was seen many times. Antigen specificity is unknown. From roughly 0.4 ug of RNA, a library with molecular barcoded alpha/delta and beta/gamma adaptors was made. A single record per CDR3 protein comes from TCRdb applying MiXCR to the reads. The sample lists 100,000 to 150,000 distinct CDR3 sequences, over 10% occurring once. V lost 11 bases to trimming and J lost 5 bases, with 18 bases between them. The V gene's germline CDR1 is MNHNS and CDR2 SASEGT. The CDR3 extends over 13 amino acids. The specimen was a population of CD138-negative cells sorted from bone marrow. The source is a donor at least 40 years old with multiple myeloma. This chain uses TRBV6-1 with TRBJ2-5, with D uncertain. CDR3 sequence: CALRRNPGETQYF. The CDR3 coding sequence is TGTGCCCTAAGACGGAACCCCGGGGAGACCCAGTACTTC.